These 30 T cell receptor beta chains came from one sample sequenced in a study of tumor and adjacent non-tumor tissue in lung cancer (dated by TCRdb to between 2018 and 2020). Libraries were built with multiplex PCR. The run used an Illumina HiSeq 2500. TCRbeta libraries were built by three rounds of nested PCR using primers (Table S4), following protocols modified from ARM-PCR. TCRdb cleaned the public reads at Q25 with fastp, built clones with MiXCR and kept in-frame beta chains. Each entry is one CDR3 protein sequence, shown with its most common DNA and genes. The table for this sample lists tens of thousands of distinct CDR3 sequences; less than 80% of them were counted only once. The ten biggest clones cover about 17% of the sample. RNA was isolated from bulk unsorted tissue, and RNA quality was assessed with a NanoDrop ND-1000 and an Agilent 2100. Sequencing was carried out using lung tumor tissue. The receptor set was obtained from a man aged 55 to 69 with non-small cell lung cancer.

On this clonotype itself: A read error may produce the germline difference seen at one junction end. The CDR3 sequence is CANSSRIGSYNEQFF. The CDR3 region has the DNA TGTGCCAACAGCTCCCGGATAGGGTCCTATAATGAGCAGTTCTTC. This chain joins TRBV11-1 and TRBJ2-1; no firm D call. Germline loops: CDR1 SGHAT, CDR2 FQDESV (reference sequence). The CDR3 runs 15 residues.

For this clonotype: The CDR3 does not close with the conserved phenylalanine or tryptophan, likely indicating a read error. The chain links TRBV6-5 to TRBJ1-3; 8 bases line up with TRBD1. This CDR3 has 15 amino acids. The V and J ends lost 4 bases and 5 bases, in that order; junction bases with no gene match: 7. Per the germline V gene, CDR1 is MNHEY and CDR2 is SVGAGI. CDR3 in amino acids: CASSSGTGGRNTIYL. In DNA, the CDR3 is TGTGCCAGCAGTTCCGGGACAGGAGGCCGAAACACCATATATCTT.

In the case of this clonotype: One junction end disagrees with the germline gene, perhaps due to a read error. V gene TRBV5-6 combines with J gene TRBJ1-3; possibly TRBD1 for D (5 bases). The CDR3 covers 16 residues. CDR1 and CDR2 from the germline V gene are SGHDT and YYEEEE. CDR3 DNA sequence: TGTGCCAGCAGCTTGATACAGGATTACTCTGGAAACACCACATATTTT. Translated, it gives CASSLIQDYSGNTTYF.

This clonotype appeared a single time. An end of the junction does not agree with germline; a read error may underlie this. This rearrangement joins TRBV5-4 to TRBJ2-1; 7 bases align to TRBD2. The germline CDR1 and CDR2 sequences are SGHNT and YYREEE (reference sequence). The CDR3 consists of 16 residues. The CDR3 DNA is TGTGTCAGCAGCTACGGACTAGGGACCTCCTACAATGAGCACTTCTTC. Translating gives CVSSYGLGTSYNEHFF.

On this clonotype itself: Germline and junction disagree at one end, which may indicate a read error. This chain connects TRBV4-2 to TRBJ2-5, with D unclear. There are 15 residues in the CDR3. Germline V gene data show CDR1 as LGHNA and CDR2 as YNFKEQ. CDR3 in DNA: TGTGCCATCAGCCAACGATCTCCCGCCCAAGAGACCCTGTACTTC. Amino acids: CAISQRSPAQETLYF.

This clonotype was recorded a few times. The chain has TRBV20-1 and TRBJ2-3; perhaps TRBD2 as D (6 bases). Trimming pared 5 bases from V and 4 bases from J, leaving 13 bases between. Germline CDR1 reads DFQATT; CDR2 reads SNEGSKA (reference sequence). This CDR3 comprises 13 residues. The CDR3: CSAGGIRPDTQYF. CDR3 DNA sequence: TGCAGTGCTGGAGGGATAAGGCCAGATACGCAGTATTTT.

A remark on this clonotype: The conserved final phenylalanine or tryptophan is absent from the CDR3, which likely points to a read error. This chain joins TRBV7-9 and TRBJ2-6; D gene uncertain. CDR1 is SEHNR, CDR2 FQNEAQ, per germline (reference sequence). Trimming shortened V by 4 bases and J by 4 bases, and 17 bases separated the two germline ends. This CDR3 contains 17 residues. Here the CDR3 DNA reads TGTGCCAGCAGCTCTAATAGGATGGTTCTGGGGGCCAACGTCCTGACTCTC. This translates into CASSSNRMVLGANVLTL.

In regard to this clonotype: Compared with germline, one end of the junction differs, possibly owing to a read error. The CDR3 loop reads CVSSLVGELPYRGKKFF. The CDR3 region has the DNA TGTGTCAGCAGCTTAGTGGGGGAACTGCCTTACCGAGGGAAGAAGTTCTTC. V gene TRBV11-2 combines with J gene TRBJ2-1; D assignment may be TRBD1 or TRBD2 (5 bases each). Germline V gene data show CDR1 as SGHAT and CDR2 as FQNNGV. This CDR3 spans 17 amino acids.

The chain has TRBV29-1 and TRBJ2-7, with unresolved D. V lost 8 bases and J lost 3, with 14 bases in between. The CDR3 extends over 12 amino acids. Germline lookup yields CDR1 SQVTM and CDR2 ANQGSEA. As DNA, the CDR3 is TGCAGCCTACTCTCTGGGAACTACGAGCAGTACTTC. It specifies CSLLSGNYEQYF.

The CDR3, as DNA: TGTGCCAGCAGCCCCATGTCGACTAGTCTTCTTGGTATAGGTAATGAGCAGTTCTTC. It translates to CASSPMSTSLLGIGNEQFF. This rearrangement joins TRBV7-3 to TRBJ2-1; D is perhaps TRBD2 (6 bases). Per germline, CDR1 SGHTA and CDR2 FQGTGA. CDR3 length: 19 amino acids. V lost 5 bases and J 7 bases, leaving 30 bases between the germline ends.

This clonotype has a count of ten or more. The chain joins TRBV5-1 to TRBJ2-2; D ambiguous. The germline V gene has CDR1 SGHRS and CDR2 YFSETQ. V was trimmed by 0 bases and J by 6 bases, leaving 6 bases between them. CDR3 length: 13 residues. The CDR3 DNA follows: TGCGCCAGCAGCTTGGTAGAGTCCGGGGAGCTGTTTTTT. Protein sequence: CASSLVESGELFF.

This clonotype has a handful of counts. Relative to the germline gene, one junction end is altered; a read error may explain this. The V and J genes are TRBV12-3 or TRBV12-4 and TRBJ2-3; D not resolved. The CDR3 runs to 12 residues. As DNA, the CDR3 is TGTGCCAGCAGCTATGCTCGATATACGCAGTATTTC. Protein sequence: CASSYARYTQYF.

This clonotype showed up just once. No conserved phenylalanine or tryptophan ends this CDR3, so it is likely a read error. The chain employs TRBV4-1 and TRBJ2-1, with 7 bases aligning to TRBD1. After removal of 1 base from V and 4 bases from J, the junction contained 7 bases not matched to a gene. Germline CDR1 reads MGHRA; CDR2 reads YSYEKL. The CDR3 runs to 16 residues. The chain's CDR3 is CASSQAVGTEYNEQFL. DNA of the CDR3: TGCGCCAGCAGCCAAGCTGTCGGGACAGAGTACAATGAGCAGTTCTTA.

Turning to this clonotype: An end of the junction differs from the germline gene, which may be a read error. The chain is built from TRBV6-2 or TRBV6-3 and TRBJ2-6; 10 nucleotides line up with TRBD2. The CDR3 loop spans 20 amino acids. Germline V gene data show CDR1 as MNHEY and CDR2 as SVGEGT. CDR3 in DNA: TGTGTCAGCAGTTACCCGAGCGGGAGGGCCCCCCTCTCTGGGGCCAACGTCCTGTCTTTC. This sequence encodes CVSSYPSGRAPLSGANVLSF.

A few counts support this clonotype. One end of the junction does not line up with germline, which may come from a read error. The V gene is TRBV6-1, the J gene TRBJ1-2, with D possibly being TRBD1 (5 bases). Germline CDR1 reads MNHNS; CDR2 reads SASEGT. CDR3 length equals 12 residues. CDR3 coding DNA: TGTGCCAGCAGTGTAGGGGAGAATGGCTACGCCTTC. This gives the protein CASSVGENGYAF.

This clonotype is deemed medium-sized (0.01 to 0.1%). The V call is TRBV6-5, the J call TRBJ1-2; 8 nucleotides align to TRBD1. The CDR3 consists of 15 residues. Germline assignment: CDR1 MNHEY and CDR2 SVGAGI. V gave up 1 base and J gave up 3 bases; unmatched junction bases: 4. The CDR3 bases are TGTGCCAGCAGTTACTGGACAGGGCGCGACTATGGCTACACCTTC. Protein sequence: CASSYWTGRDYGYTF.

Comments on this clonotype: An end of the junction does not agree with germline; a read error may underlie this. CDR3: CASTFIGSQDDQFF. As DNA, the CDR3 is TGTGCCAGCACCTTCATCGGGAGCCAGGATGATCAGTTCTTC. The V and J genes are TRBV11-1 and TRBJ2-1; D perhaps matches TRBD2 (6 bases). The germline CDR1 and CDR2 sequences are SGHAT and FQDESV (reference sequence). This CDR3 has 14 residues. Full variable domain (remainder filled in from reference TRBV11-1 and TRBJ2-1): EAEVAQSPRYKITEKSQAVAFWCDPISGHATLYWYRQILGQGPELLVQFQDESVVDDSQLPKDRFSAERLKGVDSTLKIQPAELGDSAMYLCASTFIGSQDDQFFGPGTRLTVL.

A remark on this clonotype: Relative to the germline gene, one junction end is altered; a read error may explain this. The rearrangement joins TRBV14 to TRBJ2-5; D call uncertain. CDR3 size: 13 residues. Germline V CDR1 and CDR2: SGHDN, FVKESK. Here the CDR3 reads CANSKGRQETQYF. CDR3 coding DNA: TGTGCCAACAGCAAGGGCAGGCAAGAGACCCAGTACTTC.

In its sample, this clonotype was seen many times. The rearrangement uses TRBV7-8 and TRBJ2-5; D is unresolved. This CDR3 contains 10 residues. CDR1 is SGHVS and CDR2 is FQNEAQ in the germline V gene. V was clipped by 8 bases and J by 6 bases, with 7 bases between them. CDR3 DNA: TGTGCCAGCGGTCATAAGACCCAGTACTTC. This sequence encodes CASGHKTQYF.

Points on this clonotype: A much larger clone differs from this one at a single base, so this may be a read error. The chain carries TRBV20-1 and TRBJ2-5; 8 bases line up with TRBD2. CDR1 and CDR2 (germline): DFQATT, SNEGSKA (reference sequence). Unmatched junction bases numbered 9, after V lost 4 bases and J lost 2 bases. This CDR3 has 15 amino acids. CDR3 nucleotide sequence: TGCAGTGCTATACCCGCGGGCGGGAGGCAAGAGACCCAGTACTTC. The encoded protein is CSAIPAGGRQETQYF.

This clonotype was counted between two and nine times. This chain connects TRBV4-1 to TRBJ1-3; D remains ambiguous. The CDR3 runs 14 residues. Germline V lookup: CDR1 MGHRA, CDR2 YSYEKL. V shed 5 bases and J shed 4 bases, with 12 bases lying between them. CDR3 in DNA: TGCGCCAGCAGCTCATCACGGGCAGGAAACACCATATATTTT. Amino acid sequence: CASSSSRAGNTIYF.

This clonotype showed up just a few times. This clone may be a read error of a much larger clone one base away. This chain joins TRBV7-8 and TRBJ1-6; D gene ambiguous. CDR1 is SGHVS and CDR2 is FQNEAQ in the germline V gene. The CDR3 is 14 amino acids. CDR3 sequence (DNA): TGTGCCAGCAGCTTAGCGCGTAGCAATTCACCCCTCTACTTT. Amino acids: CASSLARSNSPLYF.

As for this clonotype: A much larger clonotype is one base distant, so this may be a read error. The CDR3 region is CASSGLRVGDTQYF. The CDR3 DNA sequence: TGTGCCAGCAGTGGACTGAGGGTGGGAGATACGCAGTATTTT. The chain combines TRBV28 with TRBJ2-3; D is perhaps TRBD2 (5 bases). V shed 5 bases and J shed 5 bases, with 14 bases lying between them. The CDR3 has 14 amino acids. CDR1 and CDR2 from the germline V gene are MDHEN and SYDVKM.

To note about this clonotype: Lacking the conserved final phenylalanine or tryptophan, this CDR3 likely reflects a read error. The gene calls are TRBV12-3 or TRBV12-4 and TRBJ1-1; D is undetermined. The V end lost 0 bases, the J end lost 0 bases, and 2 bases lay between the germline ends. The CDR3 sequence is 13 residues long. The CDR3 DNA is TGTGCCAGCAGTTTAGCCCTGAACACTGAAGCTTTCTAT. It codes for CASSLALNTEAFY.

In the case of this clonotype: A junction boundary mismatches the germline segment, possibly from a read error. The J gene is TRBJ1-2, the V gene TRBV13, with 10 bases aligning to TRBD1. CDR1 is PRHDT and CDR2 is FYEKMQ in the germline V gene (reference sequence). The length of the CDR3 is 14 residues. In nucleotides, the CDR3 is TGTGTCGGCAGGGAGGACAGGGGGGTCTATGGCTACACATTC. This sequence encodes CVGREDRGVYGYTF.

The table lists this clonotype with many counts. This sequence joins TRBV20-1 and TRBJ2-5; TRBD2 aligns across 8 bases. There are 12 residues in the CDR3. The germline V gene encodes CDR1 DFQATT and CDR2 SNEGSKA (reference sequence). V trimming: 6 bases; J trimming: 5 bases; junction bases outside the gene matches: 5. CDR3: CSAGTSGETQYF. CDR3 nucleotides: TGCAGTGCAGGGACTAGTGGGGAGACCCAGTACTTC.

This clonotype was observed a single time. V is TRBV29-1 and J is TRBJ2-1; TRBD2 matches at 11 bases. Trimming at V came to 6 bases and at J to 0 bases, leaving 7 bases not matched to a gene. The CDR3 contains 16 residues. The germline V gene has CDR1 SQVTM and CDR2 ANQGSEA. The CDR3: CSVGTSGPFSYNEQFF. The CDR3 DNA sequence: TGCAGCGTAGGGACTAGCGGACCCTTCTCCTACAATGAGCAGTTCTTC.

For this clonotype: A much larger clone lies one base from this, so it may be a read error. The chain carries TRBV4-1 and TRBJ2-2; 10 positions agree with TRBD1. In germline, CDR1 is MGHRA, CDR2 YSYEKL. CDR3 length equals 16 residues. V was clipped by 4 bases and J by 6 bases; unmatched bases: 8. This chain's CDR3 is CASSLPGTGVAGELFF. CDR3 in DNA: TGCGCCAGCAGCCTGCCCGGGACAGGGGTTGCCGGGGAGCTGTTTTTT.

Details on this clonotype: The missing conserved phenylalanine or tryptophan at the end of this CDR3 makes a read error likely. The chain combines TRBV7-8 with TRBJ1-5; 8 bases line up with TRBD1. The germline V gene has CDR1 SGHVS and CDR2 FQNEAQ. The CDR3 sequence is 15 residues long. The CDR3 coding sequence is TGTGTCAGCAGCGCATGGACAGGGAACAATCAGCCCCAGCATCTT. Its translation is CVSSAWTGNNQPQHL.

Worth noting for this clonotype: It is likely a read error, because the conserved phenylalanine at the end of the CDR3 is missing. CDR3 protein: CASSYSLVGATYEQYS. The CDR3 DNA is TGTGCCAGCAGTTACTCACTAGTGGGGGCAACTTACGAGCAGTACTCC. This chain connects TRBV6-2 or TRBV6-3 to TRBJ2-7; a weak D match, TRBD1 (6 bases). V dropped 0 bases and J dropped 4 bases, with 16 bases sitting between them. This CDR3 spans 16 amino acids. CDR1 is MNHEY and CDR2 is SVGEGT in the germline V gene.